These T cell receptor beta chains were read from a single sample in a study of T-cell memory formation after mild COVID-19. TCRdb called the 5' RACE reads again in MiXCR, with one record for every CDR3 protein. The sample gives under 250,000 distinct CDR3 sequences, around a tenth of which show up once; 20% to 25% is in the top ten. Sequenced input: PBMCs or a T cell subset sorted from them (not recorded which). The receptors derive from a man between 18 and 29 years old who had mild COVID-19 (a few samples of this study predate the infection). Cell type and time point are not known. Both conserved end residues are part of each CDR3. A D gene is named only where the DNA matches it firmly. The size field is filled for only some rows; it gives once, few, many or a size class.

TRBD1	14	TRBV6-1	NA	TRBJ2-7	TGTGCCAGCAGTGAAGCAGGACAGGGTTACGAGCAGTACTTC	CASSEAGQGYEQYF
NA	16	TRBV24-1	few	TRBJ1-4	TGTGCCACCAGTGATCTGGACAGTCGCGAGGATGAAAAACTGTTTTTT	CATSDLDSREDEKLFF
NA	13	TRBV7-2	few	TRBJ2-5	TGTGCCAGCCTCTTACCCGGAGGGGAGACCCAGTACTTC	CASLLPGGETQYF
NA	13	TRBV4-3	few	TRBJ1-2	TGCGCCAGCAGCCAAGCTGTAGCCCATGGCTACACCTTC	CASSQAVAHGYTF
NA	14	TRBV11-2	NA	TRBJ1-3	TGTGCCACCGAAGAGTGGGGAATGGGGGACACCATATATTTT	CATEEWGMGDTIYF
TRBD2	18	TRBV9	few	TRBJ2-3	TGTGCCAGCAGCCCTACCCACGGACTAGCGCCAAGCACAGATACGCAGTATTTT	CASSPTHGLAPSTDTQYF
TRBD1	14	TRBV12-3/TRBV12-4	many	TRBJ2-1	TGTGCCAGCATCCCGGGACAGGGATACAATGAGCAGTTCTTC	CASIPGQGYNEQFF
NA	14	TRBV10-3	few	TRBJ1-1	TGTGCCATCACCAGGGACAATATGGACACTGAAGCTTTCTTT	CAITRDNMDTEAFF
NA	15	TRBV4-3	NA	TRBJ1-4	TGCGCCAGCAGCCCCAGGACAATGCCTAATGAAAAACTGTTTTTT	CASSPRTMPNEKLFF
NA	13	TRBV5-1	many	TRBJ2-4	TGCGCCAGCAGCTTGGGAGTACGTAACATTCAGTACTTC	CASSLGVRNIQYF
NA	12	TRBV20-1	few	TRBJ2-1	TGCAGTGCTAGAGCGGCCCTCCATGAGCAGTTCTTC	CSARAALHEQFF
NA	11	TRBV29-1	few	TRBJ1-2	TGCAGCGTTGAAGGGGGCTATGGCTACACCTTC	CSVEGGYGYTF
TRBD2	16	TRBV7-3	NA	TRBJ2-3	TGTGCCAGCAGCTTAAGTCTAGCGGGGGCCGAGGATACGCAGTATTTT	CASSLSLAGAEDTQYF
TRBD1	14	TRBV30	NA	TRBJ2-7	TGTGCCTGGAGTGTACAGGACAGGCTATACGAGCAGTACTTC	CAWSVQDRLYEQYF
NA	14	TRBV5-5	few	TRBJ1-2	TGTGCCAGCAGCTTGGCGGGAACTACGAGGGGCTACACCTTC	CASSLAGTTRGYTF
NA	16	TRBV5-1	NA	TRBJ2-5	TGCGCCAGCAGCTTGGGTGGATTGCGGTACCAAGAGACCCAGTACTTC	CASSLGGLRYQETQYF